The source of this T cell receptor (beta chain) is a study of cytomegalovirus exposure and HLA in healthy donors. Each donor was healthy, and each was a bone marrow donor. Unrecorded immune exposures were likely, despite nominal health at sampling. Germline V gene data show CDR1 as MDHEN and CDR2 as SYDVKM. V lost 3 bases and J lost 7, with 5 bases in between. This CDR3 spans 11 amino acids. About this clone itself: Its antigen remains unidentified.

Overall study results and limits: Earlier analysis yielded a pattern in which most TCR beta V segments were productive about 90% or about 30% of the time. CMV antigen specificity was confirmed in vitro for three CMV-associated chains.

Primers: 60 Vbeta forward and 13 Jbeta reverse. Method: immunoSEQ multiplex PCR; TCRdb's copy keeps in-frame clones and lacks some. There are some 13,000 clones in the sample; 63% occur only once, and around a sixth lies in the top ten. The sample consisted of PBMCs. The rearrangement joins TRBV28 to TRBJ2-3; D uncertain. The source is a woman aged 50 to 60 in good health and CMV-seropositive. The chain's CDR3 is CASSLAYTQYF. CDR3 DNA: TGTGCCAGCAGTTTGGCATATACGCAGTATTTT.